This T cell receptor beta chain was retrieved from a study of shared clonotypes between healthy human individuals. The CDR3 extends over 14 amino acids. Trimming pared 4 bases from V and 5 bases from J, leaving 14 bases between. Germline assignment: CDR1 SEHNR and CDR2 FQNEAQ (reference sequence). The assay used deep level. Profiled with immunoSEQ multiplex PCR; TCRdb holds only in-frame clones, not every one. The sample yields 75,000 to 100,000 clones, approximately 44% seen once. The rearrangement uses TRBV7-9 and TRBJ2-5, with D perhaps TRBD2 (5 bases). Specimen: PBMCs. This sequence originates from a woman in her thirties or forties in good health. Some clones in this sample may be carry-over from other donors' samples. This CDR3 reads CASSSGYTGETQYF. Written as DNA, the CDR3 is TGTGCCAGCAGCTCGGGATATACGGGGGAGACCCAGTACTTC.